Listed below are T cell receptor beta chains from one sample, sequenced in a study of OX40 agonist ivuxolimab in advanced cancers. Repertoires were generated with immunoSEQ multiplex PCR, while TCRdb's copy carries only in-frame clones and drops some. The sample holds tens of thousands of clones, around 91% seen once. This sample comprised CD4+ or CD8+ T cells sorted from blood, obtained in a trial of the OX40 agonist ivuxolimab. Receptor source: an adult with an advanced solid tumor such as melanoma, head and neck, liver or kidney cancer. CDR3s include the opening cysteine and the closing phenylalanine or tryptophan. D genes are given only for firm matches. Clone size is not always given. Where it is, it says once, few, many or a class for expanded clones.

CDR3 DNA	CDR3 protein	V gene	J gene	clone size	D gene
TGTGCCAGCGTGGGACTGATGACTGAAGCTTTCTTT	CASVGLMTEAFF	TRBV6-1	TRBJ1-1	-	-
TGTGCCAGCAGCCAGGGGACTGCACGCACAGATACGCAGTATTTT	CASSQGTARTDTQYF	TRBV13	TRBJ2-3	-	-
TGTGCCAGCACCGAAGTGTTGGGACGGCATACGAACACTGAAGCTTTCTTT	CASTEVLGRHTNTEAFF	TRBV7-9	TRBJ1-1	-	-
TGTGCCAGCAGCTTTGACAGGGGGACGAGCAATCAGCCCCAGCATTTT	CASSFDRGTSNQPQHF	TRBV5-5	TRBJ1-5	-	TRBD1
TGTGCCAGCAGCTTAGTAGGGCTAGCAGGGAATGAGCAGTTCTTC	CASSLVGLAGNEQFF	TRBV7-2	TRBJ2-1	-	-
TGTGCCAGCAGCCATTGGGGACAGGGGTTTTCCTACAATGAGCAGTTCTTC	CASSHWGQGFSYNEQFF	TRBV21-1	TRBJ2-1	-	-
TGTGCCATCCAAGGCCAGGGAATCTATGGCTACACCTTC	CAIQGQGIYGYTF	TRBV6-6	TRBJ1-2	once	-
TGCGCCAGCAGCCAGCCAGGGGTAGCGGGGGGGTACAATGAGCAGTTCTTC	CASSQPGVAGGYNEQFF	TRBV4-1	TRBJ2-1	few	TRBD2
TGTGCCAGCAGCTTAAGGTTGCAGGGCGTGGGGGAGCAGTACTTC	CASSLRLQGVGEQYF	TRBV11-2	TRBJ2-7	-	-
TGTGCCAGCAGTTATTCCGGAAGAGCTTTCTTT	CASSYSGRAFF	TRBV6-5	TRBJ1-1	-	-
TGTGCCAGCAGTTTTGGACAGGGTTATGGCTACACCTTC	CASSFGQGYGYTF	TRBV27	TRBJ1-2	-	TRBD1
TGTGCCAGCAGGACTAGCGGCTCCTACAATGAGCAGTTCTTC	CASRTSGSYNEQFF	TRBV28	TRBJ2-1	-	TRBD2
TGTGCCAGTAGGGACAGGGGGCGTGGCTATGGCTACACCTTC	CASRDRGRGYGYTF	TRBV19	TRBJ1-2	-	TRBD1
TGTGCCAGCAGTTGGGAGGGGGGGCCGGAGGAAAAACTGTTTTTT	CASSWEGGPEEKLFF	TRBV6-5	TRBJ1-4	-	-
TGTGCCAGCACCAGTCAGGGGATGGCTAATGAAAAACTGTTTTTT	CASTSQGMANEKLFF	TRBV27	TRBJ1-4	-	-
TGTGCCAGTTCCGAGACAGGGGAAAACATTCAGTACTTC	CASSETGENIQYF	TRBV6-5	TRBJ2-4	-	TRBD1
TGTGCCAGCAGCTTTTACAGGGAGATCGCTGAGACCCAGTACTTC	CASSFYREIAETQYF	TRBV7-9	TRBJ2-5	-	-
TGCAGCGCCGCGGGGGGAGGGCAGACCCAGTACTTC	CSAAGGGQTQYF	TRBV29-1	TRBJ2-5	-	TRBD2
TGTGCCAGTAACACCCGACGGCAGGGGAACATGAACACTGAAGCTTTCTTT	CASNTRRQGNMNTEAFF	TRBV18	TRBJ1-1	-	-
TGTGCCAGTAGTATAACAGTCTCTGGAAACACCATATATTTT	CASSITVSGNTIYF	TRBV19	TRBJ1-3	-	-
TGTGCCAGCAGTCTCGAAGACCGGGACAGCTATGGCTACACCTTC	CASSLEDRDSYGYTF	TRBV6-1	TRBJ1-2	-	TRBD1
TGTGCCAGCAGCTTAGAAATAGGCCAGTACTCTGGAAACACCATATATTTT	CASSLEIGQYSGNTIYF	TRBV11-2	TRBJ1-3	-	-
TGTGCCAGTTCGGTGGGTGCCACTGAAGCTTTCTTT	CASSVGATEAFF	TRBV19	TRBJ1-1	-	-
TGTGCCAGCTCACCACCGGGCGTCAATGAGCAGTTCTTC	CASSPPGVNEQFF	TRBV18	TRBJ2-1	-	-
TGTGCCAGCAGGACGGAGGGGGGCCGGGAGACCCAGTACTTC	CASRTEGGRETQYF	TRBV6-6	TRBJ2-5	-	-
TGTGCCACCAGCAGAACACCAACGGGGGACACTGAAGCTTTCTTT	CATSRTPTGDTEAFF	TRBV15	TRBJ1-1	-	-